This T cell receptor beta chain stems from a study of blood T cell repertoires in COVID-19. Repertoires were generated with immunoSEQ multiplex PCR, while TCRdb's copy carries only in-frame clones and drops some. The sample yields approximately 90,000 clones, more than 75% seen once. CDR3 size: 17 residues. With V trimmed by 6 bases and J by 5 bases, 17 bases remained unmatched. Germline-derived CDR1 and CDR2 are MNHEY and SMNVEV (reference sequence). The sequenced material came from peripheral blood. The V gene is TRBV27, the J gene TRBJ1-2, with 8 bases identical to TRBD1. The sequence derives from a human donor in a cohort sampled during active COVID-19. The CDR3 DNA reads TGTGCCAGCAGCTCTAGGGGAGGACAGGGCCGCTTGTATGGCTACACCTTC. Its translation is CASSSRGGQGRLYGYTF.